The clone carrying this TCR beta chain was detected ten times or more. The antigen remains undetermined. This sample is drawn from a study of T cells in Graves' hyperthyroidism and ophthalmopathy. The study's findings and limits: Most clonotypes expanded in the thyroid (above 0.001) were also present in blood. Ophthalmopathy was model-predicted a median about 6 months pre-onset.

There were TCR beta CDR3 regions amplified from RNA transcripts. With the HTBI primer set, the TCR CDR3 went through a first round of RT-PCR. One entry per CDR3 protein, called by TCRdb with MiXCR from the multiplex PCR reads. This sample has a few hundred thousand distinct CDR3 sequences; less than 20% occur once, and the top ten carry 6.5% to 8%. The CDR3 spans 11 residues. Germline V CDR1 and CDR2: SEHNR, FQNEAQ (reference sequence). Trimming took 5 bases from V and 8 from J, leaving 7 bases between them. Diagnoses rested on clinical symptoms, serum thyroxine and TRAb, thyroid ultrasound and orbital computed tomography. Cells are PBMCs isolated from 10 ml of fresh blood.

Sequencing was done on a sample of blood. This sequence joins TRBV7-9 and TRBJ2-1; D might be TRBD1 (5 bases). This sequence was found in a woman younger than 45 with Graves' hyperthyroidism. Here the CDR3 reads CASSPQDEQFF. The CDR3 bases are TGTGCCAGCAGCCCACAGGATGAGCAGTTCTTC.